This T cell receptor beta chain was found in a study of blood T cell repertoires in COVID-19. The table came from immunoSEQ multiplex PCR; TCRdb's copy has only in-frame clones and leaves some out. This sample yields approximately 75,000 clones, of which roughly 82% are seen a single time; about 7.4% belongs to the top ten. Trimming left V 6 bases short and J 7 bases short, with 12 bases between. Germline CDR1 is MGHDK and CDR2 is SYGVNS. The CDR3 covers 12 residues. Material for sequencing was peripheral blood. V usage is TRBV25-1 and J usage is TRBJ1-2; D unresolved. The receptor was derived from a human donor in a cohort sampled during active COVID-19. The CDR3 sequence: CASSAAMGGYTF. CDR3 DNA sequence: TGTGCCAGCAGCGCGGCGATGGGTGGCTACACCTTC.